The 16 T cell receptor beta chains given below trace back to one sample, sequenced in a study of memory CD4+ T cells and cytomegalovirus serostatus. Single viable CD3+CD4+CD8-CD45RO+ cells were sorted as the memory CD4+ T cells. The table came from immunoSEQ multiplex PCR; TCRdb's copy has only in-frame clones and leaves some out. The sample includes more than 45,000 clones, about 81% of them seen just once. The source material was memory CD4+ T cells from blood. The receptors stem from an adult in good health and CMV-seronegative.

The V and J genes are TRBV21-1 and TRBJ2-7; the table names TRBD2, a call not compared with the DNA. TRBV21-1 is a recognized pseudogene. This CDR3 contains 15 residues. As DNA, the CDR3 is TGTGCCAGCAGCAAAGTGGGGGGGGGTCCCTACGAGCAGTACTTC. It is translated as CASSKVGGGPYEQYF.

This chain connects TRBV30 to TRBJ1-1; tentative D call: TRBD1 (6 bases). V lost 1 base and J lost 1, with 7 bases in between. Germline assignment: CDR1 GTSNPN and CDR2 SVGIG (reference sequence). This CDR3 comprises 13 residues. The CDR3, as DNA: TGTGCCTGGAGTGAACAGGGGAACACTGAAGCTTTCTTT. Its translation: CAWSEQGNTEAFF.

The chain recombines TRBV30 with TRBJ1-2; D ambiguous. Trimming shortened V by 2 bases and J by 2 bases, and 12 bases separated the two germline ends. The length of the CDR3 is 14 residues. Germline assignment: CDR1 GTSNPN and CDR2 SVGIG (reference sequence). CDR3 protein: CAWSRTDGNYGYTF. In nucleotides, the CDR3 is TGTGCCTGGAGTCGGACGGACGGAAACTATGGCTACACCTTC. The variable domain in full, with the rest retrieved from reference TRBV30 and TRBJ1-2, is SQTIHQWPATLVQPVGSPLSLECTVEGTSNPNLYWYRQAAGRGLQLLFYSVGIGQISSEVPQNLSASRPQDRQFILSSKKLLLSDSGFYLCAWSRTDGNYGYTFGSGTRLTVV.

The chain carries TRBV29-1 and TRBJ2-7; 9 nucleotides line up with TRBD2. The CDR3 loop spans 16 amino acids. Germline V gene data show CDR1 as SQVTM and CDR2 as ANQGSEA. The V segment lost 0 bases and the J segment 5 bases; nucleotides outside the gene matches: 11. The CDR3 loop is CSVEDRLGTSSDEQYF. CDR3 DNA sequence: TGCAGCGTTGAAGATCGGTTGGGGACTAGCTCGGACGAGCAGTACTTC.

This clone was detected a few times. This chain connects TRBV6-1 to TRBJ1-2; 9 bases line up with TRBD1. Germline V gene sequence: CDR1 MNHNS, CDR2 SASEGT. The junction had 5 bases not matched to a gene; V was cut back by 7 bases and J by 2 bases. The CDR3 has 14 amino acids. The CDR3 protein is CASMGTGTNYGYTF. The CDR3 coding sequence is TGTGCCAGCATGGGGACAGGGACCAACTATGGCTACACCTTC.

The rearrangement joins TRBV10-2 to TRBJ2-3, with 11 bases that match TRBD2. Trimming took 0 bases from V and 5 from J; bases not matched to a gene: 7. Germline V gene data show CDR1 as WSHSY and CDR2 as SAAADI. The CDR3 extends over 17 amino acids. Here the CDR3 reads CASSESIAGGPRDTQYF. As DNA, the CDR3 is TGCGCCAGCAGTGAGTCGATAGCGGGAGGGCCGAGAGATACGCAGTATTTT.

This clone was counted a single time. The chain links TRBV4-1 to TRBJ2-3; 15 bases align to TRBD2. The junction had 11 bases not matched to a gene; V was cut back by 3 bases and J by 1 base. Germline loops: CDR1 MGHRA, CDR2 YSYEKL. The CDR3 consists of 20 residues. The CDR3 here is CASSHLGLAGGPGGTDTQYF. The DNA for the CDR3 is TGCGCCAGCAGCCACCTCGGACTAGCGGGAGGGCCGGGTGGCACAGATACGCAGTATTTT.

The chain employs TRBV30 and TRBJ2-4, with D perhaps matching TRBD1 or TRBD2 (5 bases each). The germline V and J ends were trimmed by 5 bases and 7 bases, with 12 bases remaining between them. Germline assignment: CDR1 GTSNPN and CDR2 SVGIG (reference sequence). The CDR3 spans 12 residues. The DNA of the CDR3 is TGTGCCTGGCACCGGGGCGGCAACATTCAGTACTTC. This translates into CAWHRGGNIQYF.

This chain uses TRBV9 with TRBJ2-1; 7 nucleotides line up with TRBD2. Trimming cost V 4 bases and J 8 bases; bases outside gene matches: 12. Germline V gene data show CDR1 as SGDLS and CDR2 as YYNGEE. CDR3 length: 15 amino acids. The CDR3 region has the DNA TGTGCCAGCAGCACCAATGGGCGGGAGTGGGATGAGCAGTTCTTC. This encodes CASSTNGREWDEQFF.

The chain recombines TRBV18 with TRBJ1-1; 7 positions match TRBD1. The CDR3 length is 15 residues. CDR1 is KGHSH and CDR2 is LQKENI in the germline V gene. J gave up 2 bases and V 6 bases, and 9 bases lay outside the gene matches. The CDR3 loop reads CASSRDSPRNTEAFF. CDR3 DNA sequence: TGTGCCAGCTCCCGGGACAGCCCAAGAAACACTGAAGCTTTCTTT.

The rearrangement uses TRBV29-1 and TRBJ1-1; no definite D call. V lost 7 bases and J lost 1, with 13 bases in between. Per germline, CDR1 SQVTM and CDR2 ANQGSEA. The CDR3 consists of 13 residues. CDR3 amino acids: CSEARTSNTEAFF. In nucleotides, the CDR3 is TGCAGCGAGGCCCGGACTTCGAACACTGAAGCTTTCTTT. The variable domain in full, with the rest retrieved from reference TRBV29-1 and TRBJ1-1, is SAVISQKPSRDICQRGTSLTIQCQVDSQVTMMFWYRQQPGQSLTLIATANQGSEATYESGFVIDKFPISRPNLTFSTLTVSNMSPEDSSIYLCSEARTSNTEAFFGQGTRLTVV.

This clone was observed a few times. This sequence joins TRBV5-5 and TRBJ2-1, with TRBD2 as a possible D gene (5 bases). V lost 5 bases and J lost 1, with 13 bases in between. Germline lookup yields CDR1 SGHKS and CDR2 YYEKEE (reference sequence). The CDR3 has 15 amino acids. The CDR3 is CASRLDWPSYNEQFF. CDR3 DNA: TGTGCCAGCAGGCTGGACTGGCCATCCTACAATGAGCAGTTCTTC.

The genes are TRBV23-1 and TRBJ1-5; D is unresolved. TRBV23-1 is an ORF for which the function is uncertain. CDR3 length: 16 amino acids. V lost 0 bases to trimming and J lost 5 bases, with 14 bases between them. As DNA, the CDR3 is TGCGCCAGCAGTCAATCGCCAACAGATTATTATCAGCCCCAGCATTTT. Translating gives CASSQSPTDYYQPQHF.

This clone was detected only once. The rearrangement joins TRBV11-2 to TRBJ2-3; D is unresolved. Trimming stripped 1 base from V and 4 bases from J, with 9 bases between. The germline gives CDR1 SGHAT, CDR2 FQNNGV. This CDR3 is built from 14 residues. The chain's CDR3 is CASSLGGGPDTQYF. The CDR3 bases are TGTGCCAGCAGCTTAGGAGGTGGCCCAGATACGCAGTATTTT.

As regards this clone: Additional DNA sequences in this sample encode the identical CDR3. Here the CDR3 DNA reads TGTGCCTGGAGTGTCGGGGGGGTGGGCGAGCAGTTCTTC. It yields the protein CAWSVGGVGEQFF. V is TRBV30 and J is TRBJ2-1; 8 positions agree with TRBD2. The V gene end was trimmed by 0 bases and the J gene end by 10 bases; junction bases not matched to a gene: 5. There are 13 residues in the CDR3. Germline CDR1 and CDR2: GTSNPN and SVGIG (reference sequence).

The chain employs TRBV5-1 and TRBJ2-2; 10 bases line up with TRBD1. The CDR3 extends over 15 amino acids. Trimming removed 0 bases from V and 4 bases from J; junction bases left unmatched: 0. Germline CDR1 is SGHRS and CDR2 is YFSETQ. DNA of the CDR3: TGCGCCAGCAGCTTGGGACAGGGGGCCACCGGGGAGCTGTTTTTT. The encoded protein is CASSLGQGATGELFF.